A selection of T cell receptor beta chains follows, all from one sample in a study of cytomegalovirus exposure and HLA in healthy donors. Clones were read by immunoSEQ multiplex PCR, and TCRdb kept only the in-frame ones, dropping some. The table records about 200,000 clones, approximately 70% of them present only once. Source material: PBMCs. These receptors were collected from a middle-aged man in good health and CMV-seropositive. Both conserved end residues are part of each CDR3.

v_call cdr3_length cdr3_aa
TRBV6-5 12 CASSRNTRGKYF
TRBV5-4 13 CASSLTVNYEQYF
TRBV5-5 15 CASSLAAVPLIGYTF
TRBV28 14 CASSGGQRNQPQHF
TRBV2 14 CASSERPGGTEAFF
TRBV2 16 CASSHALAGPPDTQYF
TRBV6-1 13 CASTPGSGQPQHF
TRBV30 10 CAPGSYEQYF
TRBV27 14 CASSLRDRYQPQHF
TRBV5-1 13 CASSFRGTGELFF
TRBV4-2 15 CASSQEGIGSGEQYF
TRBV7-6 15 CASSLEVGGGYEQYF
TRBV7-3 17 CASSRLAGGRIYNEQFF
TRBV6-5 14 CASSYSGLDYGYTF
TRBV9 16 CASSASGTTPSYEQYF
TRBV2 12 CASSERGGEQYF
TRBV10-3 17 CAISESTDTASTDTQYF
TRBV5-6 14 CASSPRGNGSPLHF
TRBV5-1 14 CASSPRMRGGEQFF
TRBV9 18 CASSPRSGMSSYNSPLHF
TRBV6-5 15 CASSLTGGSKGGYTF
TRBV28 16 CASSKLAGGTYNEQFF
TRBV5-1 17 CASSLTPGQGNTGELFF
TRBV6-1 14 CASSRDRRSYEQYF
TRBV6-1 17 CASSEGGGRFSGNTIYF
TRBV6-6 14 CASSWDSAREKLFF
TRBV7-9 15 CASSSERGRPYEQYF
TRBV5-1 16 CASSFSQRGGNNEQFF
TRBV7-2 14 CASSPQSHGNTIYF
TRBV10-3 14 CATGLAGDTDTQYF
TRBV5-6 11 CASSYQYGYTF